This T cell receptor beta chain was found in a study of blood T cells in healthy people across ages (dated by TCRdb to the mid-2010s). About the full investigation: In model experiments, roughly one uniquely barcoded TCR beta cDNA molecule per two T cells was captured by template switching. Age-related changes in TCR beta repertoire diversity were measured in the study by deep sequencing normalized with unique cDNA molecular identifiers. To avoid experimental bias, donors of different ages were spread randomly across the sequencing lanes. The donors were split into four age groups: young (average around 15 years), middle-aged (roughly 39), aged (about 56) and long-lived (approximately 80). Using the same blood draw, the study looked at two additional independent replicas of 1 million unique cDNA reads for two donors, one aged 18 to 29 and the other aged 80 or older. Study-wide findings and limitations: Observed TCR beta diversity per million T cells fell roughly linearly with age, and a significant reduction was already apparent by age about 38. There was a strong correlation between observed TCR beta diversity and the percentage of naive T cells measured by flow cytometry. Compared with the aged group, the long-lived group had more naive CD4+ T cells, fewer expanded clones and increased TCR diversity, a pattern suggesting age selection. Donor CMV infection status was unknown, potentially confounding age-related changes in expanded clonotypes. Total diversity estimates from one million sequenced T cells were considered lower bounds and underestimates. Because profiling used bulk unsorted PBMCs, naive and antigen-experienced compartments could not be compared conclusively.

The CDR1 and CDR2 encoded by the germline V gene are ENHRY and SYGVKD. Reading from cysteine to phenylalanine, the CDR3 counts 12 amino acids. Left in the record is the CDR3 DNA by itself, 36 bases read in frame from the first base. V is reduced by 7 bases and J by 6 bases, leaving a spacing of 12 bases between them. In the case of this clonotype: The target of this receptor is not known. No base quality information exists; no much larger clone differs at one position.

Systemically healthy Caucasian individuals from Russia, over 30 in total and aged roughly 6 to 100 years, were included as donors. Approximately 9.7 milliliters of peripheral blood were drawn from each donor into EDTA-treated Vacutainer tubes. PBMCs were isolated by Ficoll-Paque density-gradient centrifugation, with at least 7 million obtained per sample. Trizol reagent was used to extract total RNA from the PBMCs, yielding at least 6 micrograms per sample. For every donor, an aliquot of PBMCs went through flow cytometry to measure the percentages of naive CD45RAhigh/CD27high T cells. The library came from 5' RACE. For sequencing, an Illumina HiSeq 2500 was employed. A second PCR of roughly 7 to 11 cycles was performed with a sample-barcoded 5' primer and a J-beta primer mix. A template-switch 5' adaptor carrying 12 random nucleotides introduced a unique molecular identifier onto each TCR beta cDNA molecule. Each sample yielded at least 3 million CDR3-containing paired-end reads. All of the RNA was converted into first-strand cDNA using the Mint cDNA synthesis kit, with a TRBC-specific oligonucleotide serving as the primer. Following uracil-DNA glycosylase treatment, all cDNA underwent a first 18-cycle PCR with the universal primers M1SS and BC2_uni_R. As for how the authors treated the data: Each sample was normalized by randomly selecting 1 million high-quality reads, each carrying a distinct molecular identifier. Instead of being binned into consensus sequences, reads with shared molecular identifiers were discarded. MiTCR, set to a Q25 quality threshold and the strictest error-elimination algorithm, was used for CDR3 identification, clonotype clustering and error correction. A nonparametric unseen species model with Euler transformation was used to estimate a lower bound on total TCR beta diversity. TCRdb reprocessing: public reads trimmed at Q25 with fastp, clones called with MiXCR, in-frame beta chains kept. Each CDR3 protein gets just one entry, which takes the most common genes and DNA from the rows behind it. These V and J calls originate from TCRdb's pipeline instead of the authors' own analysis. A total of 1.6 million or so distinct CDR3 sequences appear in this sample, about 35% of them only once. The top ten clonotypes cover approximately 11% of the sample.

Specimen: blood. This clonotype originated in a woman aged 30 to 39 in good health. Here the chain combines TRBV10-3 and TRBJ1-2, and perhaps TRBD1 as D gene, on 5 matching bases. At the DNA level, the sequence is TGTGCCATCAAAGAGGGGAGGGATGGCTACACCTTC. It translates as CAIKEGRDGYTF.